Described below is a single T cell receptor beta chain sequence and its context. The antigen is unknown. Researchers ran the PCR with 60 Vbeta and 13 Jbeta primers. Assay used: immunoSEQ multiplex PCR; TCRdb lists only in-frame clones, some missing. The specimen's table records 200,000 to 250,000 clones. This record comes from a study of cytomegalovirus exposure and HLA in healthy donors. Findings and caveats of the study: Specificity of a few CMV-associated chains for CMV antigens was verified in vitro. A later analysis linked a missense DCLRE1C variant to TCR beta V- and J-gene trimming. Certain indistinguishable V segments, among them TRBV6-2 and TRBV6-3, were excluded.

Those who donated were healthy bone marrow donors. Trimming took 0 bases from V and 0 from J, leaving 11 bases between them. The V gene's germline CDR1 is SGHRS and CDR2 YFSETQ. This CDR3 region has 16 residues. Source material: PBMCs. This chain uses TRBV5-1 with TRBJ2-3; D is possibly TRBD1 (5 bases). This TCR was recovered from a woman in her twenties or thirties in good health and CMV-seropositive. In DNA, the CDR3 is TGCGCCAGCAGCTTGGGACAGCCCCTCAGCACAGATACGCAGTATTTT. Amino acid sequence: CASSLGQPLSTDTQYF.